This T cell receptor (beta chain) was observed in a study of cytomegalovirus exposure and HLA in healthy donors (dated by TCRdb to 2015 to 2018). Broadly, across the study: In an earlier analysis of under 600 of the donors, around 290 Gb of sequence data and 90 million to 120 million unique TCR beta sequences from about 190 million T cells were reported. An early release that covered fewer than 800 HLA-typed donors contained approximately 290 gigabases of sequencing data and roughly 84 million unique TCR sequences. The genetic ancestry cluster associated with self-reported Caucasian donors included 70% to 85% of the 398 genotyped donors. The study aimed to test whether signatures of past pathogen exposure could be identified by cataloging public T cell receptors. Using immunosequencing, the study profiled T cell repertoires from about 620 subjects and related those repertoires to cytomegalovirus serostatus. Along with the approximately 650-subject first cohort, a separate validation cohort of over a hundred different subjects was used. High-throughput TCR immunosequencing, statistical association of individual TCRs with disease status, and machine learning were combined to predict cytomegalovirus infection status. In a later analysis, previously published TCR beta repertoires from several hundred donors were re-analyzed and high-resolution HLA genotyping was added so that TCR occurrence patterns could be studied. Rather than drawing on any new phenotypic data, the later analysis identified candidate immune exposures from TCR beta sequences and the way those sequences occurred across donors. To decide whether each TCR beta V gene segment behaved as functional or pseudogenic, an earlier analysis of some 600 of the donors relied on high-throughput TCR beta sequencing. Donor age, sex, ethnicity and CMV serostatus were collected together with the repertoire data. In a later genetic analysis, genome-wide SNP genotypes for about 55% of the roughly 670 donors were used, and that subset was treated as a discovery cohort. All discovery cohort repertoires had been generated using a single sequencing platform. Both class I and class II loci were covered by HLA typing, at four-digit resolution. Typing coverage differed by locus: A, B, C, DRB1 and DQB1 were typed in about 629-640 donors, DQA1 in about 550, DPA1 in 600 to 610, and DPB1 in approximately 450. A few DR-DQ haplotypes were treated as single units for association and clustering because of strong linkage in the cohort. Among 300 to 500 genotyped donors of the cohort, an average of around 250,000 unique TCR beta nucleotide sequences was sequenced per donor, of which approximately 19% were non-productive.

For CDR1 and CDR2, the germline V gene lists SGHDT and YYEEEE. From V the trimming removes 4 bases and from J it removes 8 bases, while the gene matches leave 8 bases of the junction unaccounted for. Taken from cysteine to phenylalanine, the CDR3 has 13 residues. The read is trimmed to its CDR3 DNA, 39 bases read in frame from base 1. The cohort was made up of hundreds of healthy bone marrow donors. At the time of sampling, all cohort members were nominally healthy, though unrecorded immune exposures were likely present. The donor tested CMV seropositive and was one of the 289 seropositive cohort members. A peripheral blood sample was provided by each donor, and peripheral blood mononuclear cells were used for TCR beta sequencing. Genomic DNA extraction from the blood cell samples was performed with the Qiagen DNeasy Blood Extraction Kit. As for this clone: Its antigen specificity is not known. No base quality information exists; no much larger clone differs at one position.

Libraries were made using the immunoSEQ multiplex PCR assay. For the multiplex PCR, a mixture combining 60 forward primers for TCR Vbeta segments and 13 reverse primers for TCR Jbeta segments was used. The CDR3 region of rearranged TCR beta genes was amplified from genomic DNA by a multiplex PCR assay. On the Illumina HiSeq System, the amplified TCR beta libraries were sequenced as 87-base-pair reads. The study's own analysis went as follows. A later analysis counted 65 million to 90 million unique TCR beta chains across the 690 or so repertoires, and around 12 million of these chains were shared by at least two donors. A nearest-neighbor algorithm error-corrected the raw reads and collapsed the reads into unique sequences, merging closely related sequences to remove PCR and sequencing errors. V, D and J gene segments were assigned by aligning CDR3 sequences to IMGT reference sequences. For a sequence to be retained, a match of at least six nucleotides was required to both a V gene segment and a J gene segment. A rearrangement counted as productive if the CDR3 had no stop codons and remained in frame with V and J, and every other rearrangement counted as non-productive. CDR3 was defined by IMGT convention, running from the second conserved V-encoded cysteine to the conserved J-encoded phenylalanine. The earlier analysis of 587 of the donors excluded any sequence lacking an unambiguous match to a single V gene segment. An earlier analysis of about 600 of the donors called V segments functional above 56.7% productive rearrangements and segregating when the between-donor standard deviation exceeded 5%. A statistical classification framework was built for diagnosing cytomegalovirus status from the catalog of TCR beta chain sequences. In a later analysis, V and J genes were assigned by comparing TCR nucleotide sequences against IMGT/GENE-DB human TR gene sequences. The TCRdist pipeline was used in a later analysis to assign CDR3 sequences and most-parsimonious VDJ recombination scenarios. In a later analysis, each TCR beta chain was defined by its CDR3 amino acid sequence together with its V-gene family, and reads without a unique V-gene family were excluded. To address suspected cross-contamination and a sequencing artifact, a later analysis removed a few hundred highly shared, low-generation-probability nucleotide sequences. A later analysis calculated a clonal expansion index for each public chain from normalized within-repertoire ranks of inferred template counts. A later analysis computed generation probabilities with a VDJ recombination model fitted to out-of-frame rearrangements, and checked the results against IGoR. In a later analysis, hypergeometric tests were used to score TCR-TCR, TCR-HLA and TCR-CMV co-occurrence, with a repertoire-size bias correction applied to TCR pairs. False discovery rates were estimated in a later analysis by permuting HLA or CMV assignments 20 times. In a later analysis, co-occurring TCRs were grouped using DBSCAN, with TCRdist sequence similarity added in when clustering inside HLA-allele-positive subsets. Repertoires with fewer than 30,000 or more than 120,000 public chains were left out of co-occurrence clustering, as were five repertoires with anomalous nucleotide sharing. TCRdb mirrors the immuneACCESS table, restricted to in-frame sequences. Some clones are absent from its copies; in checked studies, under half trace to an unresolved V gene, and the reason for the others is unknown. For V, J and clone size, that table is used; D and trimming come from the DNA. The sample profile shows around 160,000 clones; 65% to 85% of them were found once. The ten largest clones add up to approximately 6.9% of the sample.

General study outcomes and caveats: A group of highly shared sequence variants was considered likely to be a technical artifact of the sequencing pipeline. In an earlier analysis of 587 of the donors, most TCR beta V segments appeared in productive rearrangements about 87% or about 30% of the time, broadly matching IMGT annotations. The 87-base-pair reads could not distinguish some IMGT-functional V segments, including TRBV6-2 and TRBV6-3, so those segments were excluded. The presence/absence analyses assumed that sequencing depth was roughly uniform across donors, and that assumption may not be true. A further reported finding was that TCR beta sequences accurately predicted the HLA-A and HLA-B alleles for most subjects in the first cohort. When HLA alleles, especially DR and DQ, strongly co-occurred, attributing TCR associations to individual alleles was difficult. In a later analysis, several top co-occurrence clusters were reported to appear linked to parvovirus B19, influenza, CMV and Epstein-Barr virus. In a later analysis, TCR association rates were found to vary across HLA loci, with the most associated TCRs seen for DRB1 alleles and the fewest for HLA-C alleles. A later analysis associated 15,000 or so TCR beta sequences with specific HLA alleles at a false discovery rate of 0.05. A total of 150 or so TCR beta chains were listed by the study as associated with cytomegalovirus. A later analysis found that most CMV-associated TCR beta chains appeared HLA-restricted, with HLA associations seemingly driven largely by CMV exposure. A later genetic analysis associated a missense DCLRE1C variant with V-gene and J-gene trimming of TCR beta chains, and an independent cohort replicated the association. Immune exposure information for the cohort was limited to CMV serostatus. Three of the identified cytomegalovirus-associated TCR beta chains were confirmed in vitro to be specific for cytomegalovirus antigens. Because some donors lacked HLA typing at each locus, the association tests relied only on the typed subset. According to the authors, the approach could potentially be generalized to other disease states and immunological phenotypes. This cohort had only TCR beta chains sequenced, and the lack of alpha or paired-chain data limited which features could be detected. Linkage disequilibrium might explain the correlated functional status among segregating V segments, but an unknown experimental factor could not be excluded. Most TCR sequences were observed very rarely across donors, whereas some public TCRs were present in many individuals. Because counts were too low, approximately 15 rarely observed V segments, including chromosome 9 orphons, were excluded from the earlier analysis of 587 of the donors. A later analysis found that HLA-associated TCR beta chains were more clonally expanded and had lower generation probabilities than equally common non-associated chains. Compared with the roughly 720-donor mean, donors in an Asian-associated ancestry cluster had fewer N-insertions in productive TCRs, according to a later genetic analysis. In both the original and validation cohorts, the classifier was reported to diagnose cytomegalovirus status with high specificity and sensitivity.

The sequenced sample consisted of PBMCs. This TCR derives from a woman aged 40 to 55 in good health and CMV-seropositive. The V gene is TRBV5-6 and the J gene is TRBJ1-2, with 7 junctional bases fitting TRBD1. The DNA reads TGTGCCAGCAGCCCGACAGGGCTTCAGGGCTACACCTTC. Translated, it gives CASSPTGLQGYTF. The full variable domain, with segments outside the CDR3 supplied by the reference TRBV5-6 and TRBJ1-2 proteins, appears as DAGVTQSPTHLIKTRGQQVTLRCSPKSGHDTVSWYQQALGQGPQFIFQYYEEEERQRGNFPDRFSGHQFPNYSSELNVNALLLGDSALYLCASSPTGLQGYTFGSGTRLTVV.